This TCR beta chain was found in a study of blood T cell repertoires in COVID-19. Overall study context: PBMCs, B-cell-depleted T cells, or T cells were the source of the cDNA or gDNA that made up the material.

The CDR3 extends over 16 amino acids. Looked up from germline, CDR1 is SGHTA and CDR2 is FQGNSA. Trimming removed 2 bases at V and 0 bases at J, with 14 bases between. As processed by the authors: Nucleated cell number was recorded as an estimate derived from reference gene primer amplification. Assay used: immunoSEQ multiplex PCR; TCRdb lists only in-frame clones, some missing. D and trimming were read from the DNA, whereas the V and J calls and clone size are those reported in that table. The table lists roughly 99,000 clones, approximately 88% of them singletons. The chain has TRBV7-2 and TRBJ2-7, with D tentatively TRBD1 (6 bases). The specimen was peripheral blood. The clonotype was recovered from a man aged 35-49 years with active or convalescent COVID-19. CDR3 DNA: TGTGCCAGCAGCTTACAGCCACAGGGCCTCTCCTACGAGCAGTACTTC. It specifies CASSLQPQGLSYEQYF.